Listed below are T cell receptor beta chains from one sample, sequenced in a study of cytomegalovirus exposure and HLA in healthy donors. Clones were read by immunoSEQ multiplex PCR, and TCRdb kept only the in-frame ones, dropping some. The table shows more than 95,000 clones, with 90% to 96% occurring only once. The specimen sequenced was PBMCs. The source is a man younger than 35 in good health and CMV-seronegative. CDR3s include the opening cysteine and the closing phenylalanine or tryptophan. The D gene is left open where the match is weak. The size of a clone is reported for some rows only, either as once, few or many, or as a class for expanded clones.

d_call	v_call	clone_size	j_call	cdr3_aa	cdr3_nt
NA	TRBV5-6	NA	TRBJ1-1	CASSFGDSSEAFF	TGTGCCAGCAGCTTCGGAGATTCGTCTGAAGCTTTCTTT
TRBD1	TRBV30	once	TRBJ1-1	CAWRPPGQVNTEAFF	TGTGCCTGGAGGCCCCCGGGACAGGTGAACACTGAAGCTTTCTTT
TRBD2	TRBV7-9	NA	TRBJ2-7	CASSSRTSGPYEQYF	TGTGCCAGCAGCTCGAGGACTAGCGGTCCCTACGAGCAGTACTTC
TRBD1	TRBV5-4	NA	TRBJ1-2	CASSLDRGYGYTF	TGTGCCAGCAGCTTGGACAGGGGGTATGGCTACACCTTC
TRBD2	TRBV4-2	NA	TRBJ2-3	CASRQTSGRSDTQYF	TGTGCCAGCAGGCAGACTAGCGGGAGATCAGATACGCAGTATTTT
NA	TRBV11-2	NA	TRBJ2-2	CASSLAANTGELFF	TGTGCCAGCAGCTTAGCAGCGAACACCGGGGAGCTGTTTTTT
NA	TRBV5-1	NA	TRBJ1-2	CASSTGGPNYGYTF	TGCGCCAGCAGTACCGGAGGCCCTAACTATGGCTACACCTTC
NA	TRBV18	NA	TRBJ1-1	CASSPDSKLNTEAFF	TGTGCCAGCTCACCGGACAGTAAACTGAACACTGAAGCTTTCTTT
TRBD2	TRBV28	NA	TRBJ2-7	CASSTGTSGTISYEQYF	TGTGCCAGCAGTACCGGGACTAGCGGAACTATTTCCTACGAGCAGTACTTC
NA	TRBV7-2	NA	TRBJ1-3	CASSLFTGSGNTIYF	TGTGCCAGCAGCTTATTTACAGGCTCTGGAAACACCATATATTTT
TRBD2	TRBV7-3	NA	TRBJ2-1	CASSLGLAGINEQFF	TGTGCCAGCAGCTTGGGACTAGCGGGCATTAATGAGCAGTTCTTC
TRBD2	TRBV6-5	NA	TRBJ2-2	CASNGREGNTGELFF	TGTGCCAGCAATGGGCGGGAGGGGAACACCGGGGAGCTGTTTTTT
TRBD1	TRBV25-1	NA	TRBJ1-2	CASSEGTGGNYGYTF	TGTGCCAGCAGTGAAGGGACAGGGGGCAACTATGGCTACACCTTC
TRBD1	TRBV28	NA	TRBJ2-3	CASRVRGSTDTQYF	TGTGCCAGCAGGGTCAGGGGGAGCACAGATACGCAGTATTTT
NA	TRBV28	NA	TRBJ2-7	CASSLPGGSRLEQYF	TGTGCCAGCAGTTTACCGGGTGGTTCCCGGCTCGAGCAGTACTTC
NA	TRBV29-1	NA	TRBJ1-2	CSVEARGSIYGYTF	TGCAGCGTTGAAGCGAGAGGGTCAATCTATGGCTACACCTTC
TRBD1	TRBV28	NA	TRBJ1-4	CASSKQGNNEKLFF	TGTGCCAGCAGTAAACAGGGGAATAATGAAAAACTGTTTTTT
TRBD2	TRBV11-2	once	TRBJ2-2	CASSSTGASGRGDTGELFF	TGTGCCAGCAGCTCAACCGGGGCTAGCGGGAGGGGGGACACCGGGGAGCTGTTTTTT
TRBD1	TRBV15	NA	TRBJ1-3	CATSIRDRGSGNTIYF	TGTGCCACCAGCATCCGGGACAGGGGGTCTGGAAACACCATATATTTT
NA	TRBV30	NA	TRBJ1-1	CAWRWAGNTEAFF	TGTGCCTGGAGATGGGCGGGGAACACTGAAGCTTTCTTT
TRBD1	TRBV7-9	NA	TRBJ2-1	CATPGGDRGQYEQFF	TGTGCCACCCCAGGCGGGGACAGGGGACAATATGAGCAGTTCTTC
TRBD1	TRBV11-3	once	TRBJ1-3	CASSPDRAGNTIYF	TGTGCCAGCAGCCCGGACAGGGCTGGAAACACCATATATTTT
TRBD1	TRBV29-1	NA	TRBJ2-7	CSVEGQGYEQYF	TGCAGCGTTGAGGGACAGGGCTACGAGCAGTACTTC
NA	TRBV27	NA	TRBJ2-4	CASRSILAKNIQYF	TGTGCCAGCAGGAGCATACTAGCCAAAAACATTCAGTACTTC
TRBD1	TRBV6-6	NA	TRBJ1-1	CASSYGTGANTEAFF	TGTGCCAGCAGTTATGGGACAGGGGCGAACACTGAAGCTTTCTTT
TRBD1	TRBV28	NA	TRBJ2-7	CASSLRTGTYEQYF	TGTGCCAGCAGTTTGAGGACAGGGACCTACGAGCAGTACTTC
NA	TRBV5-1	NA	TRBJ2-7	CASSLEAEPYEQYF	TGCGCCAGCAGCTTGGAGGCGGAGCCCTACGAGCAGTACTTC
NA	TRBV27	NA	TRBJ1-5	CASSLTGRGSQPQHF	TGTGCCAGCAGTTTAACGGGAAGGGGGAGTCAGCCCCAGCATTTT
TRBD1	TRBV27	NA	TRBJ1-4	CASSFSGQGARKLFF	TGTGCCAGCAGTTTCTCGGGACAGGGCGCTCGAAAACTGTTTTTT
NA	TRBV28	NA	TRBJ2-2	CASSLDLSGDTGELFF	TGTGCCAGCAGTTTAGACTTATCGGGGGACACCGGGGAGCTGTTTTTT
NA	TRBV6-5	NA	TRBJ2-7	CASRPGQGYSEQYF	TGTGCCAGCAGGCCGGGTCAGGGGTATTCCGAGCAGTACTTC
NA	TRBV28	NA	TRBJ1-5	CASSLSRGRGNQPQHF	TGTGCCAGCAGTTTATCACGGGGTAGGGGCAATCAGCCCCAGCATTTT
TRBD1	TRBV11-3	NA	TRBJ1-5	CASSLDRGGPQHF	TGTGCCAGCAGCTTGGACAGGGGTGGCCCCCAGCATTTT
NA	TRBV30	NA	TRBJ1-1	CAWSVLLGGDTEAFF	TGTGCCTGGAGTGTGCTCCTGGGGGGGGACACTGAAGCTTTCTTT
NA	TRBV11-2	NA	TRBJ2-7	CASSHHRDYEQYF	TGTGCCAGCAGCCACCACCGGGACTACGAGCAGTACTTC
NA	TRBV6-6	NA	TRBJ2-5	CASSPTRKETQYF	TGTGCCAGCAGTCCGACTAGAAAAGAGACCCAGTACTTC
TRBD1	TRBV4-1	NA	TRBJ1-2	CASSPPPGQTAGGYTF	TGCGCCAGCAGTCCTCCCCCGGGACAGACCGCGGGGGGCTACACCTTC
TRBD1	TRBV5-6	NA	TRBJ1-1	CASSSGTGSGAFF	TGTGCCAGCAGCTCCGGGACAGGGTCTGGAGCTTTCTTT
NA	TRBV7-3	once	TRBJ2-1	CASSSRDKDGDEQFF	TGTGCCAGCAGTTCCCGGGATAAGGACGGCGATGAGCAGTTCTTC
NA	TRBV4-1	NA	TRBJ1-2	CASSQDGSGIIYGYTF	TGCGCCAGCAGCCAAGACGGTTCCGGGATAATATATGGCTACACCTTC
NA	TRBV4-3	once	TRBJ2-5	CASSRLGLRDCSRETQYF	TGCGCCAGCAGCCGATTGGGGCTCCGGGACTGCTCTAGGGAGACCCAGTACTTC
TRBD2	TRBV7-9	NA	TRBJ2-3	CASSLLLAGGHADTQYF	TGTGCCAGCAGCTTACTCCTAGCGGGAGGGCACGCAGATACGCAGTATTTT
NA	TRBV7-2	NA	TRBJ2-7	CASSRPGTFSEQYF	TGTGCCAGCAGCCGCCCGGGGACTTTTTCCGAGCAGTACTTC
NA	TRBV5-6	NA	TRBJ2-7	CASSPGSNSYEQYF	TGTGCCAGCAGCCCGGGGTCCAACTCCTACGAGCAGTACTTC
NA	TRBV28	once	TRBJ2-7	CASTWVGGAAYEQYF	TGTGCCAGCACTTGGGTGGGAGGTGCAGCCTACGAGCAGTACTTC
NA	TRBV4-2	NA	TRBJ1-1	CASSQDPGTEAFF	TGTGCCAGCAGCCAAGATCCGGGCACTGAAGCTTTCTTT
TRBD2	TRBV18	NA	TRBJ2-1	CASSPRTSVYNEQFF	TGTGCCAGCTCACCACGGACTAGTGTCTACAATGAGCAGTTCTTC
NA	TRBV12-5	NA	TRBJ2-1	CASGLGQNNEQFF	TGTGCTAGTGGTTTGGGACAGAACAATGAGCAGTTCTTC
NA	TRBV23-1	NA	TRBJ1-3	CASSQSGTSAGNTIYF	TGCGCCAGCAGTCAAAGTGGGACATCCGCGGGAAACACCATATATTTT
TRBD1	TRBV14	NA	TRBJ2-7	CASSHLGTAWGEQYF	TGTGCCAGCAGCCACTTAGGGACAGCGTGGGGGGAGCAGTACTTC
NA	TRBV5-4	once	TRBJ2-7	CASSSGLGAEQYF	TGTGCCAGCAGCAGCGGATTGGGAGCCGAGCAGTACTTC
TRBD1	TRBV5-1	NA	TRBJ1-1	CASSSSGGGVNTEAFF	TGCGCCAGCAGCTCATCAGGGGGCGGCGTGAACACTGAAGCTTTCTTT
NA	TRBV7-2	NA	TRBJ1-1	CASEGVRNTEAFF	TGTGCCAGCGAGGGGGTGAGGAACACTGAAGCTTTCTTT
NA	TRBV6-1	NA	TRBJ2-1	CASRSAGLDYNEQFF	TGTGCCAGCAGGTCGGCGGGTTTGGACTACAATGAGCAGTTCTTC